Listed below are T cell receptor beta chains from one sample, sequenced in a study of T cell responses to AZD1222 COVID-19 vaccine. Sequenced by immunoSEQ multiplex PCR; TCRdb stores in-frame clones only, minus some. Found here are about 93,000 clones, approximately 86% of them singletons; the top ten hold about 6%. Sample: peripheral blood, taken on day 0 of AZD1222 vaccination. The receptors come from an adult in good health. Both conserved end residues are part of each CDR3. A D gene is named only where the DNA matches it firmly. The size entry is marked missing in some rows and otherwise reads once, few, many or a size class.

size	V	D	J	CDR3	DNA
once	TRBV2	-	TRBJ2-5	CATNERQEQETQYF	TGTGCCACCAATGAGAGACAGGAGCAAGAGACCCAGTACTTC
-	TRBV27	-	TRBJ2-2	CASSLWGQNTGELFF	TGTGCCAGCAGTTTATGGGGACAGAACACCGGGGAGCTGTTTTTT
-	TRBV19	-	TRBJ2-5	CASSRSITEKETQYF	TGTGCCAGTAGTCGCTCTATAACGGAGAAAGAGACCCAGTACTTC
once	TRBV5-6	-	TRBJ1-4	CASSFSGTRAEKLFF	TGTGCCAGCAGCTTCTCCGGGACAAGGGCGGAAAAACTGTTTTTT
-	TRBV5-4	-	TRBJ2-7	CASSGGPSDSYEQYF	TGTGCCAGCAGCGGGGGGCCCAGCGACTCCTACGAGCAGTACTTC
-	TRBV3-1/TRBV3-2	-	TRBJ1-2	CASSQGGGYGYTF	TGTGCCAGCAGCCAAGGGGGTGGATATGGCTACACCTTC
-	TRBV5-4	TRBD2	TRBJ2-2	CASSLGLAGNTGELFF	TGTGCCAGCAGCTTGGGACTAGCGGGGAACACCGGGGAGCTGTTTTTT
-	TRBV19	-	TRBJ1-5	CASSTGYQPQHF	TGTGCCAGTAGTACGGGATATCAGCCCCAGCATTTT
-	TRBV13	TRBD1	TRBJ2-7	CASSPDRANYEQYF	TGTGCCAGCAGCCCGGACAGGGCGAACTACGAGCAGTACTTC
once	TRBV11-2	TRBD1	TRBJ2-7	CASSLEDRNSYEQYF	TGTGCCAGCAGCTTAGAGGACAGGAACTCCTACGAGCAGTACTTC
-	TRBV11-3	-	TRBJ2-3	CASSTSVAGVADTQYF	TGTGCCAGCAGCACTAGTGTGGCAGGGGTAGCAGATACGCAGTATTTT
once	TRBV6-2/TRBV6-3	TRBD1	TRBJ1-1	CASSYFSGGAEAFF	TGTGCCAGCAGTTACTTCTCAGGGGGGGCTGAAGCTTTCTTT
once	TRBV4-1	-	TRBJ1-6	CASSQDRPDSPLHF	TGCGCCAGCAGCCAAGACAGGCCGGATTCACCCCTCCACTTT
-	TRBV21-1	-	TRBJ2-5	CASSKAKLQETQYF	TGTGCCAGCAGCAAAGCAAAGTTACAAGAGACCCAGTACTTC
-	TRBV30	-	TRBJ2-1	CAWSVSNEQFF	TGTGCCTGGAGTGTAAGTAATGAGCAGTTCTTC
-	TRBV24-1	-	TRBJ1-2	CATSDLLGYGYTF	TGTGCCACCAGTGATTTGCTTGGGTACGGCTACACCTTC
few	TRBV5-4	TRBD1	TRBJ1-4	CASSTDRDREKLFF	TGTGCCAGCAGCACCGACAGGGATCGAGAAAAACTGTTTTTT
-	TRBV11-1	TRBD2	TRBJ2-3	CASRPTSGITDTQYF	TGTGCCAGCAGGCCGACTAGCGGGATAACAGATACGCAGTATTTT
-	TRBV5-1	TRBD2	TRBJ2-3	CASSTGLAGKGDTQYF	TGCGCCAGCAGCACGGGACTAGCGGGAAAAGGTGATACGCAGTATTTT
-	TRBV18	TRBD1	TRBJ1-3	CASSPSTGGSGNTIYF	TGTGCCAGCTCACCTTCTACAGGGGGATCTGGAAACACCATATATTTT
-	TRBV9	-	TRBJ1-6	CASSVRAVNSPLHF	TGTGCCAGCAGCGTCAGGGCAGTTAATTCACCCCTCCACTTT
-	TRBV27	TRBD1	TRBJ2-7	CASRATGGLSQYF	TGTGCCAGCAGGGCGACAGGGGGATTATCCCAGTACTTC
-	TRBV6-5	TRBD1	TRBJ1-2	CASSYGQGVANYGYTF	TGTGCCAGCAGTTACGGACAGGGGGTCGCTAACTATGGCTACACCTTC
-	TRBV5-6	-	TRBJ2-7	CASSFGRPYEQYF	TGTGCCAGCAGCTTTGGCAGGCCCTACGAGCAGTACTTC
-	TRBV12-5	-	TRBJ1-1	CASGLLGDEAFF	TGTGCTAGTGGTCTACTGGGCGATGAAGCTTTCTTT
-	TRBV5-1	-	TRBJ2-3	CASSPGPTDTQYF	TGCGCCAGCAGCCCCGGCCCCACAGATACGCAGTATTTT
-	TRBV19	-	TRBJ1-2	CASSIGRRRNYGYTF	TGTGCCAGTAGTATAGGCCGGCGTAGGAACTATGGCTACACCTTC
-	TRBV5-5	-	TRBJ1-4	CASSLTGRWSNEKLFF	TGTGCCAGCAGCCTAACGGGGAGGTGGTCTAATGAAAAACTGTTTTTT
once	TRBV15	TRBD2	TRBJ2-1	CATSRDQRGNEQFF	TGTGCCACCAGCAGAGATCAGCGGGGCAATGAGCAGTTCTTC
-	TRBV2	-	TRBJ2-7	CARGALNSHEQYF	TGTGCCAGGGGCGCCCTTAATAGCCACGAGCAGTACTTC
-	TRBV29-1	-	TRBJ2-7	CSVLAYSYEQYF	TGCAGCGTCCTAGCGTACTCCTACGAGCAGTACTTC
few	TRBV5-4	-	TRBJ1-6	CASSFGSSYNSPLHF	TGTGCCAGCAGCTTTGGGAGCTCCTATAATTCACCCCTCCACTTT
-	TRBV5-4	-	TRBJ2-7	CASSLFGGPTRYEQYF	TGTGCCAGCAGCTTGTTCGGGGGCCCTACTCGATACGAGCAGTACTTC
-	TRBV9	TRBD1	TRBJ1-2	CASSVAGRQGALCGYTF	TGTGCCAGCAGCGTAGCCGGTCGACAGGGGGCTCTATGCGGCTACACCTTC
-	TRBV6-1	-	TRBJ1-1	CASSDRSEAFF	TGTGCCAGCAGTGATAGGTCTGAAGCTTTCTTT
-	TRBV6-2/TRBV6-3	-	TRBJ2-7	CASSYYAGVEQYF	TGTGCCAGCAGTTACTATGCCGGGGTCGAGCAGTACTTC
-	TRBV7-9	-	TRBJ1-2	CASSLPIAGLYGYTF	TGTGCCAGCAGCTTACCGATAGCGGGCCTCTATGGCTACACCTTC
-	TRBV6-1	TRBD1	TRBJ1-6	CASSEPQGFSPLHF	TGTGCCAGCAGTGAGCCACAGGGGTTTTCACCCCTCCACTTT
-	TRBV27	-	TRBJ2-5	CASSPRVLGTQYF	TGTGCCAGCAGTCCTCGGGTTCTGGGGACCCAGTACTTC
-	TRBV3-1/TRBV3-2	-	TRBJ2-7	CASSQVTVGSGSRVEQYF	TGTGCCAGCAGCCAAGTCACGGTCGGGTCGGGGTCGAGGGTCGAGCAGTACTTC
few	TRBV27	-	TRBJ2-7	CASRPPGRSYEQYF	TGTGCCAGCAGACCTCCTGGACGGTCCTACGAGCAGTACTTC
-	TRBV10-3	-	TRBJ2-1	CAISEGTLATYNEQFF	TGTGCCATCAGTGAGGGGACTCTAGCTACCTACAATGAGCAGTTCTTC
-	TRBV19	TRBD1	TRBJ1-1	CASSKGTGRTEAFF	TGTGCCAGTAGTAAGGGGACAGGGAGGACTGAAGCTTTCTTT
-	TRBV7-6	-	TRBJ2-7	CASSLAGAEQYF	TGTGCCAGCAGCTTAGCCGGGGCCGAGCAGTACTTC
-	TRBV2	-	TRBJ2-2	CASSLRGGTENTGELFF	TGTGCCAGCAGCCTTCGGGGGGGGACAGAGAACACCGGGGAGCTGTTTTTT
-	TRBV3-1/TRBV3-2	-	TRBJ2-3	CASSQVGGISTDTQYF	TGTGCCAGCAGCCAAGTTGGAGGCATTAGCACAGATACGCAGTATTTT
-	TRBV24-1	-	TRBJ1-1	CATSDATGTTEAFF	TGTGCCACCAGTGATGCAACCGGGACAACTGAAGCTTTCTTT
few	TRBV4-2	-	TRBJ1-3	CASSQEADSSGNTIYF	TGTGCCAGCAGCCAAGAGGCCGACTCCTCTGGAAACACCATATATTTT
-	TRBV9	TRBD2	TRBJ2-1	CASIIGREGHEQFF	TGTGCCAGCATAATAGGGCGGGAGGGCCATGAGCAGTTCTTC
-	TRBV12-5	-	TRBJ2-5	CATTPGGETQYF	TGTGCTACCACCCCCGGAGGGGAGACCCAGTACTTC
-	TRBV29-1	-	TRBJ2-5	CSVGKRFPREEEETQYF	TGCAGCGTTGGCAAGAGGTTCCCGAGGGAGGAGGAGGAGACCCAGTACTTC
-	TRBV5-4	TRBD2	TRBJ2-1	CASSPWTGLAGGSSYNEQFF	TGTGCCAGCAGCCCTTGGACGGGACTAGCGGGGGGGTCCTCCTACAATGAGCAGTTCTTC
-	TRBV27	-	TRBJ1-1	CASSFPTGQSVDTEAFF	TGTGCCAGCAGTTTCCCTACAGGGCAGTCGGTGGACACTGAAGCTTTCTTT
once	TRBV6-2/TRBV6-3	TRBD2	TRBJ2-1	CASSKSSGIHEQFF	TGTGCCAGCAGTAAATCGAGCGGGATCCATGAGCAGTTCTTC
once	TRBV30	TRBD1	TRBJ1-5	CAWSQGENQPQHF	TGTGCCTGGAGCCAGGGGGAAAATCAGCCCCAGCATTTT
-	TRBV4-2	-	TRBJ1-2	CASSQDIGEGYGYTF	TGTGCCAGCAGCCAAGATATCGGGGAGGGTTATGGCTACACCTTC
once	TRBV3-1/TRBV3-2	-	TRBJ2-2	CASSRAVGELFF	TGTGCCAGCAGCCGGGCGGTGGGGGAGCTGTTTTTT